The text below deals with one TCR beta chain. Profiled with immunoSEQ multiplex PCR; TCRdb holds only in-frame clones, not every one. The table lists about 130,000 clones, roughly 80% of them singletons, with approximately 16% in the top ten. The sample comes from a study of blood T cell repertoires in COVID-19. Whole-study context: The analysed material was cDNA or gDNA that came from T cells, B-cell-depleted T cells, or PBMCs.

V was cut by 2 bases and J by 3 bases, with 10 bases left in between. The CDR3 totals 14 residues. CDR1 MNHNS and CDR2 SASEGT come from the germline V gene. The chain joins TRBV6-1 to TRBJ1-1, with D possibly TRBD1 on 5 matching bases. The specimen was peripheral blood. This TCR came from a woman aged 50 to 60 with acute or convalescent COVID-19. Here the CDR3 reads CASSESGTHTEAFF. The CDR3 region has the DNA TGTGCCAGCAGTGAATCCGGGACTCACACTGAAGCTTTCTTT.